This TCR beta chain stems from a study of prognosis after radiotherapy for stage I lung cancer. Study-level information: The study enrolled patients with stage I non-small cell lung cancer between April 2018 and early 2019. Patients with tumors diagnosed as squamous cell carcinoma numbered about 7, and those with adenocarcinoma roughly twelve. A few patients developed post-radiotherapy distant metastases at median around seven months; around 15 had no significant progression.

Germline CDR1 SGHNT, CDR2 YYREEE (reference sequence). The CDR3 runs to 15 residues. V was pared by 0 bases and J by 2 bases, with 11 bases between. Researchers used two-round multiplex PCR to amplify TCR beta CDR3 starting from genomic DNA. First-round PCR amplification was performed with primers specific to each TRBV and TRBJ gene. TCRdb independently ran MiXCR on the multiplex PCR reads; one entry per CDR3 protein. The sample records tens of thousands of distinct CDR3 sequences, approximately 45% being singletons. The sample holds many counts of this clonotype. V is TRBV5-4 and J is TRBJ1-2, with D perhaps matching TRBD1 (5 bases). The source material was PBMCs, sampled before or after stereotactic body radiation therapy (not recorded which). This receptor was taken from a donor aged 50 or older with non-small cell lung cancer. The CDR3 coding sequence is TGTGCCAGCAGCTTGGCCCCCGGGGGGAACTATGGCTACACCTTC. It yields the protein CASSLAPGGNYGYTF.